The 27 T cell receptor beta chains given below trace back to one sample, sequenced in a study of Graves' ophthalmopathy and Graves' hyperthyroidism. RNA transcripts yielded amplified TCR beta CDR3 regions. An opening RT-PCR round employed HTBI primers and preceded a second-round multiplex PCR. TCRdb fed the multiplex PCR reads into MiXCR, producing one record per CDR3 protein. Of around 660,000 distinct CDR3 sequences in the sample, over 40% were seen once. Material: peripheral blood. The source is an adult man with Graves' ophthalmopathy.

The CDR3 sequence: CASMRQAPYGYTF. Here the CDR3 DNA reads TGTGCCAGCATGCGACAGGCCCCCTACGGCTACACCTTC. The chain links TRBV7-2 to TRBJ1-2, with D tentatively TRBD1 (6 bases). Trimming removed 7 bases at V and 8 bases at J, with 17 bases between. Germline CDR1 is SGHTA and CDR2 is FQGNSA. The CDR3 is 13 amino acids.

The table lists this clonotype with many counts. The gene calls are TRBV13 and TRBJ1-2; D is ambiguous. V lost 2 bases and J 2 bases, leaving 18 bases between the germline ends. The CDR3 covers 17 residues. The germline CDR1 and CDR2 sequences are PRHDT and FYEKMQ (reference sequence). CDR3 amino acids: CASSLRSVYGRNYGYTF. CDR3 coding DNA: TGTGCCAGCAGCTTAAGGTCTGTTTACGGGCGGAACTATGGCTACACCTTC.

This clonotype was seen at least ten times. In DNA, the CDR3 is TGTGCCAGCGACCAGGACAGGGGGCAATACACCATATATTTT. Translating gives CASDQDRGQYTIYF. V and J are TRBV10-3 and TRBJ1-3; the match to TRBD1 covers 11 bases. Germline CDR1 ENHRY, CDR2 SYGVKD. V was pared by 10 bases and J by 8 bases, with 10 bases of the junction left unmatched. CDR3 length: 14 amino acids.

This clonotype came up many times. The chain has TRBV7-2 and TRBJ2-7, with a tentative D call TRBD1 (6 bases). V was trimmed by 5 bases and J by 5 bases, leaving 16 bases between them. The CDR3 loop spans 14 amino acids. Germline assignment: CDR1 SGHTA and CDR2 FQGNSA. The CDR3 DNA reads as TGTGCCAGCAGCACAACACAGGGTGCCCACGAGCAGTACTTC. Amino acids: CASSTTQGAHEQYF.

The V call is TRBV10-3, the J call TRBJ2-7; TRBD2 is a possible D gene (6 bases). Germline V gene data show CDR1 as ENHRY and CDR2 as SYGVKD. This CDR3 contains 16 residues. V was trimmed by 5 bases and J by 3 bases, leaving 20 bases between them. This CDR3 is CAISSPRDSSVYEQYF. The DNA of the CDR3 is TGTGCCATCAGTTCCCCTAGGGACTCGTCTGTCTACGAGCAGTACTTC.

The chain employs TRBV19 and TRBJ2-6; maybe TRBD1 (5 bases). Trimming left V 5 bases short and J 0 bases short, with 8 bases between. From germline, CDR1 is LNHDA and CDR2 SQIVND (reference sequence). This CDR3 region has 15 residues. The CDR3 spells CASSSTDSGANVLTF. The CDR3, as DNA: TGTGCCAGTAGTTCGACAGACTCTGGGGCCAACGTCCTGACTTTC.

This rearrangement joins TRBV12-3 or TRBV12-4 to TRBJ2-5, with TRBD2 matching over 15 bases. There are 19 residues in the CDR3. V lost 7 bases to trimming and J lost 4 bases; unmatched junction nucleotides: 16. CDR3 amino acids: CASTPIGLAGGRGGETQYF. In DNA, the CDR3 is TGTGCCAGCACCCCAATTGGACTAGCGGGGGGGAGAGGAGGAGAGACCCAGTACTTC.

This clonotype appeared once. The chain recombines TRBV9 with TRBJ2-6, with 7 bases aligning to TRBD2. CDR3 length equals 18 residues. Germline V gene lookup returns CDR1 SGDLS and CDR2 YYNGEE. The J segment lost 0 bases and the V segment lost 2 bases, leaving 8 bases of the junction unmatched. CDR3 sequence: CASSVGGTPGSGANVLTF. The DNA for the CDR3 is TGTGCCAGCAGCGTCGGGGGGACCCCCGGCTCTGGGGCCAACGTCCTGACTTTC.

The chain couples TRBV4-1 to TRBJ2-5; 7 positions agree with TRBD1. Germline CDR1 reads MGHRA; CDR2 reads YSYEKL. V gave up 1 base and J gave up 4 bases; unmatched junction bases: 6. The CDR3 runs 15 residues. For the CDR3, the DNA is TGCGCCAGCAGCCAAGGGACAGGCCCCCTAGAGACCCAGTACTTC. Translating gives CASSQGTGPLETQYF.

Regarding this clonotype: This clone may be a read error of a much larger clone one base away. This chain uses TRBV19 with TRBJ1-5, with a weak D call TRBD1 (5 bases). This CDR3 contains 11 residues. Germline V gene lookup returns CDR1 LNHDA and CDR2 SQIVND (reference sequence). This CDR3 is CACRGGEPQHF. CDR3 coding DNA: TGTGCCTGTAGGGGCGGGGAGCCCCAGCATTTT.

This clonotype has a count of ten or more. The chain uses TRBV6-1 and TRBJ2-6, with D perhaps matching TRBD2 (5 bases). Germline V gene data show CDR1 as MNHNS and CDR2 as SASEGT. CDR3 length: 15 amino acids. V lost 4 bases and J 0 bases, leaving 7 bases between the germline ends. The CDR3 loop is CASSVEDSGANVLTF. DNA of the CDR3: TGTGCCAGCAGTGTGGAGGACTCTGGGGCCAACGTCCTGACTTTC.

J is TRBJ1-1 and V is TRBV7-9; D may be TRBD1 (6 bases). Trimming removed 1 base at V and 6 bases at J, with 21 bases between. There are 17 residues in the CDR3. Germline V gives CDR1 SEHNR, CDR2 FQNEAQ (reference sequence). CDR3 residues: CASSLGLADRTVAEAFF. In nucleotides, the CDR3 is TGTGCCAGCAGCTTAGGTCTAGCGGACCGGACAGTCGCTGAAGCTTTCTTT.

This chain uses TRBV10-3 with TRBJ1-3, with a possible D match to TRBD1 (5 bases). Germline CDR1 and CDR2: ENHRY and SYGVKD. Deletions cut 0 bases from V and 10 bases from J, with 13 bases between. This CDR3 comprises 14 residues. The CDR3 region has the DNA TGTGCCATCAGTGAGTCGACAGTACAAGAGACCATATATTTT. It translates to CAISESTVQETIYF.

About this clonotype itself: At one of its ends the junction is not consistent with the germline gene, which may arise from a read error. The chain uses TRBV10-3 and TRBJ1-1; tentatively, D is TRBD1 (6 bases). The CDR3 is 14 amino acids. Germline CDR1 ENHRY, CDR2 SYGVKD. CDR3 sequence: CATSDGGGTTEAFF. The DNA of the CDR3 is TGTGCCACCAGTGACGGAGGGGGAACGACTGAAGCTTTCTTT.

CDR3 DNA: TGTGCCAGCAGTGAAGGGACTGAGAATGAAAAACTGTTTTTT. Encoded protein: CASSEGTENEKLFF. The chain combines TRBV2 with TRBJ1-4; no clear D gene. Germline-derived CDR1 and CDR2 are SNHLY and FYNNEI. The CDR3 is made up of 14 amino acids. The germline V and J ends were trimmed by 1 base and 5 bases, with 8 bases remaining between them.

This clonotype was picked up a small number of times. The chain combines TRBV2 with TRBJ1-2; D is unclear. Germline V gene data show CDR1 as SNHLY and CDR2 as FYNNEI. Trimming took 5 bases from V and 5 from J, leaving 12 bases between them. The CDR3 has 13 amino acids. In DNA form, the CDR3 reads TGTGCCAGCAGTTTAGGCCCACAGTATGGCTACACCTTC. As protein: CASSLGPQYGYTF.

With respect to this clonotype: Germline is not matched at one junction end, which may reflect a read error. This chain connects TRBV10-3 to TRBJ2-2, with 10 bases that match TRBD2. The CDR3 loop spans 15 amino acids. Germline V CDR1 and CDR2: ENHRY, SYGVKD. The CDR3 region has the DNA TGTGCCAGCAGTATCGAGCGGGGGGGCACCGGGGAGCTGCTTTTT. Translation gives CASSIERGGTGELLF.

As to this clonotype: A much larger clone is a single base away; this may be a read error. The chain employs TRBV20-1 and TRBJ1-4; D gene uncertain. The CDR3 spans 12 residues. Trimming removed 2 bases at V and 10 bases at J, with 11 bases between. Germline V gene data show CDR1 as DFQATT and CDR2 as SNEGSKA (reference sequence). CDR3 coding DNA: TGCAGTGCTAGACACGCGGGTGTAAAACTGTTTTTT. Its protein is CSARHAGVKLFF.

There are a few counts of this clonotype. The final CDR3 position lacks the conserved phenylalanine or tryptophan, pointing to a likely read error. The CDR3 protein is CASSFIAAGRGYGYTL. The CDR3 DNA is TGTGCCAGCAGCTTCATCGCGGCGGGACGGGGCTATGGCTACACCCTC. The chain is built from TRBV5-5 and TRBJ1-2; tentatively, D is TRBD1 (5 bases). This CDR3 is built from 16 residues. V was clipped by 2 bases and J by 4 bases, with 18 bases between them. Germline V lookup: CDR1 SGHKS, CDR2 YYEKEE (reference sequence).

The J gene is TRBJ1-4, the V gene TRBV25-1; weak D call: TRBD1 (5 bases). Deletions cut 4 bases from V and 5 bases from J, with 20 bases between. This CDR3 is built from 17 residues. Germline loops: CDR1 MGHDK, CDR2 SYGVNS. DNA of the CDR3: TGTGCCAGCAGTGTTTCGGCCCGCAGGGAGAGGAATGAAAAACTGTTTTTT. Translation: CASSVSARRERNEKLFF.

For this clonotype: A read error is possible here, since a much larger clone lies one base away. The chain carries TRBV19 and TRBJ1-3, with TRBD1 matching 8 bases. This CDR3 region has 14 residues. Germline-derived CDR1 and CDR2 are LNHDA and SQIVND (reference sequence). The CDR3: CACSRTGTGNTIYF. The CDR3, as DNA: TGTGCCTGTAGTCGGACAGGGACCGGAAACACCATATATTTT. Drawing the rest from reference TRBV19 and TRBJ1-3, the complete variable domain is DGGITQSPKYLFRKEGQNVTLSCEQNLNHDAMYWYRQDPGQGLRLIYYSQIVNDFQKGDIAEGYSVSREKKESFPLTVTSAQKNPTAFYLCACSRTGTGNTIYFGEGSWLTVV.

The gene calls are TRBV9 and TRBJ2-7; D unresolved. The CDR3 is 17 amino acids. The V and J ends lost 4 bases and 6 bases respectively, with 26 bases between them. Germline CDR1 reads SGDLS; CDR2 reads YYNGEE. Here the CDR3 DNA reads TGTGCCAGCAGCCAAGGACGTCCGGGCCTCACCTCCGTCGAGCAGTACTTC. It codes for CASSQGRPGLTSVEQYF. Looking up the rest from reference TRBV9 and TRBJ2-7 gives the full variable domain: DSGVTQTPKHLITATGQRVTLRCSPRSGDLSVYWYQQSLDQGLQFLIQYYNGEERAKGNILERFSAQQFPDLHSELNLSSLELGDSALYFCASSQGRPGLTSVEQYFGPGTRLTVT.

The chain joins TRBV6-6 to TRBJ1-5, with 9 bases aligning to TRBD1. Germline loops: CDR1 MNHNY, CDR2 SVGAGI (reference sequence). CDR3 length equals 14 residues. The junction had 10 bases not matched to a gene; V was cut back by 5 bases and J by 11 bases. DNA of the CDR3: TGTGCCAGCAGTAGACCGGACAGGGGTGAGACCCAGCATTTT. Protein sequence: CASSRPDRGETQHF.

The rearrangement uses TRBV12-5 and TRBJ2-5; 8 bases are shared with TRBD2. The CDR3 has 16 amino acids. CDR1 and CDR2 from the germline V gene are LGHNT and FRNRAP. J gave up 4 bases and V 0 bases, and 7 bases lay outside the gene matches. CDR3 amino acids: CASGLVYSGVGETQYF. The CDR3 DNA reads as TGTGCTAGTGGTTTGGTATATAGCGGGGTTGGAGAGACCCAGTACTTC.

This clonotype was observed a handful of times. The chain employs TRBV10-3 and TRBJ1-5; 12 positions match TRBD1. CDR3 length: 12 residues. CDR1 is ENHRY and CDR2 is SYGVKD in the germline V gene. V was clipped by 8 bases and J by 14 bases; unmatched bases: 7. CDR3 in DNA: TGTGCCATCGGGGGACAGGGGGCGGACGAGCATTTT. Amino acid sequence: CAIGGQGADEHF.

In regard to this clonotype: A much larger clone differs by one base, so this may be a read error. CDR3 bases: TGTGCCACCAGCCGCCAGGGGGGCACCTACAAGCAGTACTTC. This sequence encodes CATSRQGGTYKQYF. The rearrangement uses TRBV15 and TRBJ2-7, with D possibly TRBD1 on 7 matching bases. In germline, CDR1 is LNHNV, CDR2 YYDKDF (reference sequence). The length of the CDR3 is 14 residues.

The rearrangement joins TRBV25-1 to TRBJ2-5; 8 nucleotides agree with TRBD1. The trim removed 6 bases at V and 7 bases at J, leaving 16 bases unmatched. CDR1 is MGHDK and CDR2 is SYGVNS in the germline V gene. The CDR3 contains 16 residues. CDR3 in DNA: TGTGCCAGCAGAGCTGGGGGTCAGGGGGCCTTTAGGACCCAGTACTTC. Its protein product is CASRAGGQGAFRTQYF.